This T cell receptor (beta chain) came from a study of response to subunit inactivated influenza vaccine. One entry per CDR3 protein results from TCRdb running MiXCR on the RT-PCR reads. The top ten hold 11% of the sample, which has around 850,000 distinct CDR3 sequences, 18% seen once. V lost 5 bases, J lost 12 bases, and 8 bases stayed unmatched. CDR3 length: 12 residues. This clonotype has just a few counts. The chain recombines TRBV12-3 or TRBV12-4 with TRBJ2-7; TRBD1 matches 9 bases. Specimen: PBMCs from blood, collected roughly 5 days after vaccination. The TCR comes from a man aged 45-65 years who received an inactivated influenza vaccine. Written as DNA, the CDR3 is TGTGCCAGCAGTGGCGGGACAGGGATACTGTACTTC. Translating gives CASSGGTGILYF.